The 30 T cell receptor beta chains presented below share a single source sample, sequenced in a study of blood T cell repertoires in COVID-19. Repertoires were generated with immunoSEQ multiplex PCR, while TCRdb's copy carries only in-frame clones and drops some. The sample lists about 440,000 clones, about 91% occurring once. The sample taken for sequencing was peripheral blood. Receptors originate from a woman aged 45-65 years with COVID-19, enrolled during active disease.

This clone has a handful of counts. V gene TRBV7-8 combines with J gene TRBJ1-5, with no clear D. CDR1 and CDR2 from the germline V gene are SGHVS and FQNEAQ. The CDR3 has 16 residues. V lost 1 base and J 3 bases, leaving 13 bases between the germline ends. In nucleotides, the CDR3 is TGTGCCAGCAGCTTAGAAGTATTACAGTCCAATCAGCCCCAGCATTTT. This encodes CASSLEVLQSNQPQHF.

This clone was seen only once. The chain links TRBV12-3 or TRBV12-4 to TRBJ2-7; no reliable D call. V dropped 3 bases and J dropped 6 bases, with 9 bases sitting between them. This CDR3 region has 12 residues. The CDR3 DNA reads TGTGCCAGCAGTTTTACAGTGGGCGAGCAGTACTTC. It yields the protein CASSFTVGEQYF.

The J gene is TRBJ1-2, the V gene TRBV12-3 or TRBV12-4, with D unresolved. This CDR3 contains 11 residues. The V and J ends lost 6 bases and 4 bases respectively, with 6 bases between them. CDR3 residues: CASSLVYGYTF. The CDR3 bases are TGTGCCAGCAGCCTAGTCTATGGCTACACCTTC.

This clone was seen only a few times. The chain combines TRBV14 with TRBJ1-6; D might be TRBD1 (5 bases). This CDR3 region has 16 residues. Germline V gives CDR1 SGHDN, CDR2 FVKESK. Trimming pared 1 base from V and 7 bases from J, leaving 14 bases between. The CDR3 sequence: CASSQGAGLANSPLHF. As DNA, the CDR3 is TGTGCCAGCAGCCAAGGGGCAGGGCTGGCGAATTCACCCCTCCACTTT.

This rearrangement joins TRBV3-1 (or the pseudogene TRBV3-2) to TRBJ1-6, with D uncertain. Trimming shortened V by 1 base and J by 6 bases, and 7 bases separated the two germline ends. The CDR3 extends over 14 amino acids. Germline-derived CDR1 and CDR2 are LGHDT and YNNKEL (reference sequence). The chain's CDR3 is CASSQGHLNSPLHF. CDR3 DNA: TGTGCCAGCAGCCAAGGACACCTTAATTCACCCCTCCACTTT.

CDR3 coding DNA: TGTGCTAGTGTCGACATGTTATATACGCAGTATTTT. Translating gives CASVDMLYTQYF. The J gene is TRBJ2-3, the V gene TRBV12-5; D unresolved. The length of the CDR3 is 12 residues. The V gene's germline CDR1 is LGHNT and CDR2 FRNRAP. Trimming removed 7 bases from V and 7 bases from J, with 12 bases in between.

The rearrangement uses TRBV2 and TRBJ2-3; maybe TRBD1 (5 bases). Germline CDR1 reads SNHLY; CDR2 reads FYNNEI. CDR3 length: 15 amino acids. Trimming cost V 8 bases and J 2 bases, with 17 bases left between them. The CDR3 DNA reads TGTGCCAGCCTCCTTGGGCTCAGGGTCACAGATACGCAGTATTTT. It yields the protein CASLLGLRVTDTQYF.

The rearrangement links TRBV2 to TRBJ1-1, with 7 bases lining up with TRBD1. The CDR3 spans 14 residues. V dropped 5 bases and J dropped 3; count of bases not matched to a gene: 6. The V gene's germline CDR1 is SNHLY and CDR2 FYNNEI. CDR3: CASSIDRVDTEAFF. In DNA form, the CDR3 reads TGTGCCAGCAGTATTGACAGGGTCGACACTGAAGCTTTCTTT.

The chain recombines TRBV20-1 with TRBJ1-2; the D is unclear. V was trimmed by 1 base and J by 5 bases, leaving 5 bases between them. Germline CDR1 DFQATT, CDR2 SNEGSKA (reference sequence). This CDR3 comprises 11 residues. The CDR3 DNA is TGCAGTGCTAGAGTCGGGTATGGCTACACCTTC. Translation: CSARVGYGYTF.

Comments on this clone: The sample has other DNA sequences that encode this CDR3 too. This rearrangement joins TRBV11-2 to TRBJ2-7, with unresolved D. The CDR3 has 14 amino acids. Trimming took off 1 base at V and 1 base at J, with 8 bases between the two ends. The germline V gene encodes CDR1 SGHAT and CDR2 FQNNGV. This chain's CDR3 is CASSLAGSSYEQYF. CDR3 nucleotides: TGTGCCAGCAGCTTAGCCGGGTCTTCCTACGAGCAGTACTTC.

With respect to this clone: Within the sample, other DNA sequences also encode this same CDR3. The chain employs TRBV3-1 (or the pseudogene TRBV3-2) and TRBJ1-1, with TRBD1 matching 8 bases. Germline CDR1 and CDR2: LGHDT and YNNKEL (reference sequence). The CDR3 has 14 amino acids. With V trimmed by 3 bases and J by 4 bases, 4 bases remained unmatched. CDR3 bases: TGTGCCAGCAGCCACAGACAGGGGTCCACTGAAGCTTTCTTT. It encodes CASSHRQGSTEAFF.

This clone was observed once. The chain joins TRBV5-6 to TRBJ2-1; 12 bases are shared with TRBD2. V shed 4 bases, J shed 6 bases, and the junction held 5 bases outside the gene matches. CDR3 length: 15 residues. Germline CDR1 SGHDT, CDR2 YYEEEE. CDR3 protein: CASSALAGGRNEQFF. The CDR3 DNA sequence: TGTGCCAGCAGCGCACTAGCGGGGGGCCGCAATGAGCAGTTCTTC.

The V and J genes are TRBV7-3 and TRBJ2-3; TRBD2 matches at 8 bases. The junction had 6 bases not matched to a gene; V was cut back by 0 bases and J by 7 bases. Germline V gene lookup returns CDR1 SGHTA and CDR2 FQGTGA. The CDR3 has 15 amino acids. Here the CDR3 DNA reads TGTGCCAGCAGCTTAACCGGGGGGGCCGTATATACGCAGTATTTT. It specifies CASSLTGGAVYTQYF.

The chain carries TRBV20-1 and TRBJ1-1, with D unclear. This CDR3 has 11 residues. Looked up from germline, CDR1 is DFQATT and CDR2 is SNEGSKA (reference sequence). V shed 6 bases and J shed 3 bases, with 8 bases lying between them. The CDR3 spells CSAAQYTEAFF. The CDR3 nucleotides are TGCAGTGCCGCCCAGTACACTGAAGCTTTCTTT.

V and J are TRBV4-1 and TRBJ1-6; D ambiguous. V shed 1 base and J shed 7 bases, with 14 bases lying between them. CDR3 size: 16 residues. Per the germline V gene, CDR1 is MGHRA and CDR2 is YSYEKL. This CDR3 is CASSQVRTGPNSPLHF. The CDR3 DNA follows: TGCGCCAGCAGCCAAGTGCGGACTGGACCCAATTCACCCCTCCACTTT.

This clone has a single count. V and J are TRBV3-1 (or the pseudogene TRBV3-2) and TRBJ2-3; TRBD2 agrees at 10 bases. The CDR3 totals 16 residues. Germline values: CDR1 LGHDT, CDR2 YNNKEL (reference sequence). V was clipped by 1 base and J by 2 bases; unmatched bases: 3. CDR3: CASSQGAGGTTDTQYF. CDR3 DNA: TGTGCCAGCAGCCAAGGAGCGGGGGGGACCACAGATACGCAGTATTTT.

The V gene is TRBV27, the J gene TRBJ1-1; TRBD1 agrees at 8 bases. Per the germline V gene, CDR1 is MNHEY and CDR2 is SMNVEV (reference sequence). The junction had 5 bases not matched to a gene; V was cut back by 7 bases and J by 1 base. This CDR3 contains 14 residues. CDR3 protein: CASTPGTGNTEAFF. The CDR3 DNA reads TGTGCCAGCACGCCCGGGACAGGGAACACTGAAGCTTTCTTT.

The chain combines TRBV29-1 with TRBJ2-1, with 9 bases lining up with TRBD1. The V gene end was trimmed by 7 bases and the J gene end by 8 bases; junction bases not matched to a gene: 6. The CDR3 totals 12 residues. The germline V gene encodes CDR1 SQVTM and CDR2 ANQGSEA. Here the CDR3 reads CSGNRGPYEQFF. The CDR3 DNA reads TGCAGCGGGAACAGGGGGCCCTATGAGCAGTTCTTC.

This chain joins TRBV4-1 and TRBJ2-3; D is possibly TRBD1 (6 bases). CDR1 and CDR2 (germline): MGHRA, YSYEKL. CDR3 length: 17 residues. The V and J ends lost 0 bases and 5 bases respectively, with 18 bases between them. CDR3 sequence: CASSQEGMRGSGDTQYF. The CDR3 DNA sequence: TGCGCCAGCAGCCAAGAGGGGATGAGGGGGAGCGGAGATACGCAGTATTTT.

The rearrangement links TRBV5-5 to TRBJ2-1, with 10 bases fitting TRBD1. The J segment lost 5 bases and the V segment lost 4 bases, leaving 6 bases of the junction unmatched. CDR3 size: 15 residues. CDR1 is SGHKS, CDR2 YYEKEE, per germline (reference sequence). In DNA, the CDR3 is TGTGCCAGCAGCAGACAGGGGGCGTCCCACAATGAGCAGTTCTTC. Amino acid sequence: CASSRQGASHNEQFF.

J is TRBJ2-3 and V is TRBV11-2, with D maybe TRBD2 (5 bases). From germline, CDR1 is SGHAT and CDR2 FQNNGV. The CDR3 is 16 amino acids. V lost 1 base, J lost 1 base, and 12 bases lay in between. DNA of the CDR3: TGTGCCAGCAGCTTAGTACCCGGGGTCGGCACAGATACGCAGTATTTT. Amino acid sequence: CASSLVPGVGTDTQYF. Drawing the rest from reference TRBV11-2 and TRBJ2-3, the complete variable domain is EAGVAQSPRYKIIEKRQSVAFWCNPISGHATLYWYQQILGQGPKLLIQFQNNGVVDDSQLPKDRFSAERLKGVDSTLKIQPAKLEDSAVYLCASSLVPGVGTDTQYFGPGTRLTVL.

The genes are TRBV18 and TRBJ1-2; 12 bases are shared with TRBD1. With V trimmed by 0 bases and J by 8 bases, 10 bases remained unmatched. The CDR3 runs to 17 residues. Germline V gives CDR1 KGHSH, CDR2 LQKENI. The CDR3 DNA reads as TGTGCCAGCTCACCACCGGGACAGGGGGCTCCCTATGGAGGCTACACCTTC. Its protein is CASSPPGQGAPYGGYTF.

This chain joins TRBV7-9 and TRBJ1-1; possible D gene TRBD1, 5 bases. Germline values: CDR1 SEHNR, CDR2 FQNEAQ (reference sequence). Between the trimmed V and J ends, which lost 11 bases and 5 bases, there was a span of 15 bases. The CDR3 totals 12 residues. In nucleotides, the CDR3 is TGTGCCTGCGGGGCGGATGGGACTGAAGCTTTCTTT. Residues: CACGADGTEAFF.

V is TRBV3-1 (or the pseudogene TRBV3-2) and J is TRBJ1-2, with D unclear. Germline V lookup: CDR1 LGHDT, CDR2 YNNKEL (reference sequence). This CDR3 contains 15 residues. V was shortened by 4 bases and J by 4 bases, with 16 bases between the two germline ends. CDR3 residues: CASSPGIGASYGYTF. The CDR3 DNA follows: TGTGCCAGCAGCCCCGGGATTGGCGCAAGCTATGGCTACACCTTC.

As DNA, the CDR3 is TGTGCCAGTAGTATTCTTCCGGGACTTTATGCAGATACGCAGTATTTT. Translated: CASSILPGLYADTQYF. This chain joins TRBV19 and TRBJ2-3; D might be TRBD2 (6 bases). Germline V lookup: CDR1 LNHDA, CDR2 SQIVND (reference sequence). V lost 3 bases and J lost 4, with 17 bases in between. The length of the CDR3 is 16 residues.

This chain uses TRBV12-3 or TRBV12-4 with TRBJ1-2, with 7 bases matching TRBD1. The CDR3 totals 12 residues. The V gene end was trimmed by 7 bases and the J gene end by 7 bases; junction bases not matched to a gene: 6. The CDR3, as DNA: TGTGCCAGCAAGCCAGGGGGGTTTGGCTACACCTTC. Encoded protein: CASKPGGFGYTF.

The chain has TRBV6-5 and TRBJ1-1; perhaps TRBD1 as D (5 bases). The germline V and J ends were trimmed by 8 bases and 3 bases, with 16 bases remaining between them. The length of the CDR3 is 14 residues. Germline CDR1 reads MNHEY; CDR2 reads SVGAGI. The CDR3 loop reads CASGTSRGDTEAFF. The CDR3 DNA follows: TGTGCCAGCGGGACCTCCCGGGGGGACACTGAAGCTTTCTTT.

The chain joins TRBV6-1 to TRBJ1-2; TRBD1 matches at 12 bases. Germline V gene sequence: CDR1 MNHNS, CDR2 SASEGT. The V gene end was trimmed by 0 bases and the J gene end by 7 bases; junction bases not matched to a gene: 6. The CDR3 is 16 residues long. The CDR3 loop is CASSEAIRDRGLGYTF. In DNA form, the CDR3 reads TGTGCCAGCAGTGAAGCAATCCGGGACAGGGGGCTTGGCTACACCTTC.

The V and J genes are TRBV6-5 and TRBJ1-6, with 7 bases fitting TRBD1. The CDR3 has 15 residues. Germline V gene data show CDR1 as MNHEY and CDR2 as SVGAGI. V lost 4 bases to trimming and J lost 2 bases; unmatched junction nucleotides: 2. CDR3: CASSWTGPYNSPLHF. CDR3 in DNA: TGTGCCAGCAGTTGGACAGGTCCCTATAATTCACCCCTCCACTTT.

This rearrangement joins TRBV25-1 to TRBJ1-2, with D hard to call. Trimming removed 6 bases from V and 8 bases from J, with 13 bases in between. The CDR3 runs to 12 residues. CDR1 is MGHDK and CDR2 is SYGVNS in the germline V gene. The DNA for the CDR3 is TGTGCCAGCAGACCTAGCACTGGCGGCTACACCTTC. This codes for CASRPSTGGYTF.